This T cell receptor (beta chain) was retrieved from a study of blood T cell repertoires in COVID-19. At the level of the study: Some COVID-19 samples were acute and others convalescent; all came from the United States, Italy and Spain.

V shed 2 bases, J shed 9 bases, and the junction held 4 bases outside the gene matches. CDR1 and CDR2 from the germline V gene are KGHDR and SFDVKD. The CDR3 runs to 13 residues. TCRdb keeps only in-frame clones here, not all; method: immunoSEQ multiplex PCR. The data hold 450,000 to 500,000 clones, with 80% to 90% observed a single time. The chain has TRBV24-1 and TRBJ1-2; 8 nucleotides agree with TRBD1. The TCR originated in a human donor in a cohort sampled during active COVID-19. Sample: peripheral blood. Here the CDR3 DNA reads TGTGCCACCAGTGATTCTTACAGGGGGAGCTACACCTTC. It translates to CATSDSYRGSYTF.